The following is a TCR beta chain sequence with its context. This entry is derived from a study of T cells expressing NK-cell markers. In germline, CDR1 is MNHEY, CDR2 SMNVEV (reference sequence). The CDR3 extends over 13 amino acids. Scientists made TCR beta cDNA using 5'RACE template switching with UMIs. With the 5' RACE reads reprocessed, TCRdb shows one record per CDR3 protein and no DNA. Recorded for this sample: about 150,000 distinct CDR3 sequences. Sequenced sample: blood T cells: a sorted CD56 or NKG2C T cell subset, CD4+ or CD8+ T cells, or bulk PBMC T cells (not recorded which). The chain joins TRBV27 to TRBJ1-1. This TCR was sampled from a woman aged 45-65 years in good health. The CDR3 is CASSPQPVAEAFF.